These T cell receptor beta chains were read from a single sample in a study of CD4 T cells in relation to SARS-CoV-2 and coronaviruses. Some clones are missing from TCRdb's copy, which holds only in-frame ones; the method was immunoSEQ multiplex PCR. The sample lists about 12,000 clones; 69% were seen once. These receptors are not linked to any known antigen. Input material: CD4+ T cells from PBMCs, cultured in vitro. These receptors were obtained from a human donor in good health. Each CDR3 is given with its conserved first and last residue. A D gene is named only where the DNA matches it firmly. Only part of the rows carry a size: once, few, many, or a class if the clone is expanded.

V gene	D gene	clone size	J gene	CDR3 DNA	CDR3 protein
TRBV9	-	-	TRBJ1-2	TGTGCCAGCAGGGGGGGCCTTTATGGCTACACCTTC	CASRGGLYGYTF
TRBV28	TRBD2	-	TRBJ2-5	TGTGCCAGCAGTTTTCAATTTGACCGGCTAGCGGGAGTCGGACAAGAGACCCAGTACTTC	CASSFQFDRLAGVGQETQYF
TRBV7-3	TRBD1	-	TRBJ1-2	TGTGCCAGCAGCCCTCGGGACAGGGACTCCCTTCGAGGCTACACCTTC	CASSPRDRDSLRGYTF
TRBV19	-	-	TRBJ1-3	TGTGCCAGTAGTCCGCCGGGGGTTAGAAACACCATATATTTT	CASSPPGVRNTIYF
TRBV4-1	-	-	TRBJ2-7	TGCGCCAGCAGCCAAGATACAGGTTACTCCTACGAGCAGTACTTC	CASSQDTGYSYEQYF
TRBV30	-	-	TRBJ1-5	TGTGCCTGGAGTGTAGTAGGCAGAAACAATCAGCCCCAGCATTTT	CAWSVVGRNNQPQHF
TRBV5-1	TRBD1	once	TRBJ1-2	TGCGCCAGCAGCATAATGGGACAGCCATCGTCGGACACCTTC	CASSIMGQPSSDTF
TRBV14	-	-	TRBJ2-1	TGTGCCAGCAGCCGCTACAATGAGCAGTTCTTC	CASSRYNEQFF
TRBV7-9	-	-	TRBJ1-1	TGTGCCAGCATGCAGTGGGGCACTGAAGCTTTCTTT	CASMQWGTEAFF
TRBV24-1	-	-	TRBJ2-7	TGTGCCACCAGTGATTTGCATAGTAGGGACGAGCAGTACTTC	CATSDLHSRDEQYF
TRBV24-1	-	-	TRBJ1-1	TGTGCCACCAGTGATTCCCAGGCGGTGAACACTGAAGCTTTCTTT	CATSDSQAVNTEAFF
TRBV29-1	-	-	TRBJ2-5	TGCAGCGCTGACAGGACGCAAGAGACCCAGTACTTC	CSADRTQETQYF
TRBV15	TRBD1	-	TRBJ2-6	TGTGCCACCAGCAGAGATACCGGGACAGGGGTCACGCTGGCCTCTGGGGCCAACGTCCTGACTTTC	CATSRDTGTGVTLASGANVLTF
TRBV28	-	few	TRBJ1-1	TGTGCCAGCAGTCGGACAGTTGAAGCTTTCTTT	CASSRTVEAFF
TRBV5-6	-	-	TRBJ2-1	TGTGCCAGCAGCTTGGGACTTAACCCCAAATGGAACCATGAGCAGTTCTTC	CASSLGLNPKWNHEQFF
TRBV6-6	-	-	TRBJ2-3	TGTGCCAGCAGTAGCTATCGGACAGACACAGATACGCAGTATTTT	CASSSYRTDTDTQYF
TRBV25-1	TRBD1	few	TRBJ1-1	TGTGCCAGCAGTCCGGGACAGGGGGCATTAGTCGGGTACACTGAAGCTTTCTTT	CASSPGQGALVGYTEAFF
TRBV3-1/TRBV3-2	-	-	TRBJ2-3	TGTGCCAGCAGCACATACCGGGATACCTCCCCAGATACGCAGTATTTT	CASSTYRDTSPDTQYF
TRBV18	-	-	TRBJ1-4	TGTGCCAGCTCGGTTTCAACTAATGAAAAACTGTTTTTT	CASSVSTNEKLFF
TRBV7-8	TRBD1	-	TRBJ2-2	TGTGCCAGCAGCTTCCCCTGGACAGGGGTGGCCGGGGAGCTGTTTTTT	CASSFPWTGVAGELFF
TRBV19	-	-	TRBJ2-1	TGTGCCAGTAGTAAGGAGGGTGGTTGGGGTGAGCAGTTCTTC	CASSKEGGWGEQFF
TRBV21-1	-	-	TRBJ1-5	TGTGCCAGCAGCCCCGGGACCAGGGGGGGCCAGCCCCAGCATTTT	CASSPGTRGGQPQHF
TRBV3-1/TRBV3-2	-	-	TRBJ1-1	TGTGCCAGCAGCCCGACAGGAGGGGGTACTGAAGCTTTCTTT	CASSPTGGGTEAFF
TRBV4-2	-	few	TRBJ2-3	TGTGCCAGCAGCCAAGCTGTGTCGGGAGGCACAGATACGCAGTATTTT	CASSQAVSGGTDTQYF
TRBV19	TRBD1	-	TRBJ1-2	TGTGCCAGTAATCGGGACAGAACTAACTATGGCTACACCTTC	CASNRDRTNYGYTF
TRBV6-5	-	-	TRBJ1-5	TGTGCCAGCACCAGCGGAGGGTATAGCAATCAGCCCCAGCATTTT	CASTSGGYSNQPQHF
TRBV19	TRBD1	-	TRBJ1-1	TGTGCCGCAGCCCGCAGGGGGGTCACTGAAGCTTTCTTT	CAAARRGVTEAFF
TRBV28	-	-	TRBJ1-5	TGTGCCAGCAGTTCCCCGAGGCCTGGCAATCAGCCCCAGCATTTT	CASSSPRPGNQPQHF
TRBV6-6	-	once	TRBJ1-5	TGTGCCAGCAGTTACGGGGCCGACAGTAGCAATCAGCCCCAGCATTTT	CASSYGADSSNQPQHF
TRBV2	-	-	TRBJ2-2	TGTGCCAGCAGTGATGCCGTCTTCGGGACCGGGGAGCTGTTTTTT	CASSDAVFGTGELFF
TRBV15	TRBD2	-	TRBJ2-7	TGTGCCACCGGGCGGGGGACTAGCGGAAGCTACGAGCAGTACTTC	CATGRGTSGSYEQYF
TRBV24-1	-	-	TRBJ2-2	TGTGCCACCAGCCATACAGGGTCCGGGGAGCTGTTTTTT	CATSHTGSGELFF
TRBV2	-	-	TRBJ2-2	TGTGCCAGCAGTGAAACCACCGGGGAGCTGTTTTTT	CASSETTGELFF
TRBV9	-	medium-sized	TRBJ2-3	TGTGCCAGCAGCATTACTAGCACAGATACGCAGTATTTT	CASSITSTDTQYF
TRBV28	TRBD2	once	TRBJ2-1	TGTGCCAGCAGTTTAGGGAAGGGAGGGCGCAATGAGCAGTTCTTC	CASSLGKGGRNEQFF
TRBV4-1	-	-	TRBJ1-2	TGCGCCAGCAGCCCTAAAGGACAGAACTATGGCTACACCTTC	CASSPKGQNYGYTF
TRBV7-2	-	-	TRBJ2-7	TGTGCCAGCAGCTTCGCTGTCGAGCAGTACTTC	CASSFAVEQYF
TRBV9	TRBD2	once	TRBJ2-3	TGTGCCAGCAGCGTAGCGGCTAGCGGGAACACAGATACGCAGTATTTT	CASSVAASGNTDTQYF
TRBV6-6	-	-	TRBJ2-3	TGTGCCAGCAGAACCGGGACAACAGATACGCAGTATTTT	CASRTGTTDTQYF
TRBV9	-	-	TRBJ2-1	TGTGCCAGCAGCGTCACCGGCGAGTGGGGGCCCTTGGTATATGAGCAGTTCTTC	CASSVTGEWGPLVYEQFF
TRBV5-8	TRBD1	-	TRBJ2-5	TGTGCCAGCAGCTCCAGGGGGCGACAAGAGACCCAGTACTTC	CASSSRGRQETQYF
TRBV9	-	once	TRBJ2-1	TGTGCCAGCAGCCTGGGAGGATTTGAAGGCAATGAGCAGTTCTTC	CASSLGGFEGNEQFF
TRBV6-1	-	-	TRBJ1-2	TGTGCCAGCAGTGAACTCTGGCCGGACAGAAACTATGGCTACACCTTC	CASSELWPDRNYGYTF
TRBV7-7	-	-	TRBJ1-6	TGTGCCAGCGGGGGCGGGACCCTGAATTCACCCCTCCACTTT	CASGGGTLNSPLHF
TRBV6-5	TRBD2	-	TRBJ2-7	TGTGCCAGCAGGGGGGGAGGGGCTAACGGGGACGAGCAGTACTTC	CASRGGGANGDEQYF
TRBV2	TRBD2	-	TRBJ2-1	TGTGCCAGCAGTGAAGAGAGCGGGGCCGCCAATGAGCAGTTCTTC	CASSEESGAANEQFF
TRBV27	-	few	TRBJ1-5	TGTGCCAGCAGTTTATTCTCGGGACAGCCCCAGCATTTT	CASSLFSGQPQHF
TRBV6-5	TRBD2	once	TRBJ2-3	TGTGCCAGCATTTTGACTAGCGGTATCTCAGATACGCAGTATTTT	CASILTSGISDTQYF
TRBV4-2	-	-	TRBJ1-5	TGTGCCAGCAGCCAAGACGGAGGGGGCAATCAGCCCCAGCATTTT	CASSQDGGGNQPQHF
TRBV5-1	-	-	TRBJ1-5	TGCGCCAGCAGCTCGACAGGTAATCAGCCCCAGCATTTT	CASSSTGNQPQHF
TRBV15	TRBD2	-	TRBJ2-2	TGTGCCACCAGCACCGGACTAGCGGGGAACACCGGGGAGCTGTTTTTT	CATSTGLAGNTGELFF
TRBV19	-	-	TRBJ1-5	TGTGCCAGTAGTAGGGAGGTGAATCAGCCCCAGCATTTT	CASSREVNQPQHF
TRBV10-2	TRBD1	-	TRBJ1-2	TGCGCCAGCAGTGCGGGACAGGGGGCACGGTATGGCTACACCTTC	CASSAGQGARYGYTF